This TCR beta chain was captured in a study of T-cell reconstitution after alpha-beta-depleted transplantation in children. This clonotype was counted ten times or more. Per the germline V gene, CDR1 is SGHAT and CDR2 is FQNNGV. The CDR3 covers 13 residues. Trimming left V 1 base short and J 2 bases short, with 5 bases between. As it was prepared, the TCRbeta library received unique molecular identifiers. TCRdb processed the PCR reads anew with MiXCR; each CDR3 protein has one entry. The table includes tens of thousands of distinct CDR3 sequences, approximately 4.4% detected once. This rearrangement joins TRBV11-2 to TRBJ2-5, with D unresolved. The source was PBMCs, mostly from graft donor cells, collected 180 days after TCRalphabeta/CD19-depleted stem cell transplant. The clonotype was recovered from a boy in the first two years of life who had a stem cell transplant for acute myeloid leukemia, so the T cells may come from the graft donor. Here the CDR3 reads CASSLGAQETQYF. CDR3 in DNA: TGTGCCAGCAGCTTAGGGGCTCAAGAGACCCAGTACTTC.